The rows below give T cell receptor beta chains drawn from one sample of a study of cytomegalovirus exposure and HLA in healthy donors. Data came from immunoSEQ multiplex PCR; TCRdb stores just in-frame clones and leaves some out. The data hold around 130,000 clones, with about 86% observed a single time. The specimen was PBMCs. The receptor source for this set is a middle-aged woman in good health and CMV-seronegative. The CDR3 runs from the conserved cysteine through the conserved F or W. A D gene is named only where the DNA matches it firmly. The listing skips clone size in some rows; elsewhere it reads once, few, many or a size class.

TRBJ2-7 15 NA NA TRBV5-4 CASSLVRGSTYEQYF TGTGCCAGCAGCTTGGTGAGGGGGAGTACCTACGAGCAGTACTTC
TRBJ1-4 15 NA TRBD1 TRBV6-1 CASSPRDSQMNELFF TGTGCCAGCAGCCCCCGGGACAGCCAGATGAATGAACTGTTTTTT
TRBJ1-2 11 NA NA TRBV2 CASSDSYGYTF TGTGCCAGCAGTGATAGCTATGGCTACACCTTC
TRBJ2-5 13 NA NA TRBV7-9 CASSPQGGQAQYF TGTGCCAGCAGCCCCCAGGGTGGTCAGGCCCAGTACTTC
TRBJ2-1 21 NA TRBD2 TRBV4-3 CASSQDYETSGSIISYNEQFF TGCGCCAGCAGCCAAGATTATGAGACTAGCGGTTCTATCATCTCCTACAATGAGCAGTTCTTC
TRBJ2-7 15 NA TRBD2 TRBV5-4 CASSPGTSGGYEQYF TGTGCCAGCAGCCCCGGGACTAGCGGGGGGTACGAGCAGTACTTC
TRBJ2-3 13 NA NA TRBV7-9 CASSPETTDTQYF TGTGCCAGCAGCCCGGAGACGACAGATACGCAGTATTTT
TRBJ1-2 13 NA NA TRBV5-1 CASSGRDGSGYTF TGCGCCAGCAGCGGGCGGGATGGTAGTGGCTACACCTTC
TRBJ2-7 15 NA TRBD2 TRBV7-2 CASSSPGTSGYEQYF TGTGCCAGCAGCTCCCCCGGGACTAGCGGCTACGAGCAGTACTTC
TRBJ1-1 14 NA TRBD1 TRBV6-5 CASREGQLGAEAFF TGTGCCAGCAGGGAGGGACAGCTCGGCGCTGAAGCTTTCTTT
TRBJ2-3 16 NA TRBD1 TRBV28 CASSPGDRGRADTQYF TGTGCCAGCAGTCCCGGCGACAGGGGAAGGGCAGATACGCAGTATTTT
TRBJ1-2 16 NA TRBD1 TRBV5-6 CASSLAAGGSGYGYTF TGTGCCAGCAGCTTGGCGGCAGGGGGCAGTGGCTATGGCTACACCTTC
TRBJ2-3 16 NA TRBD2 TRBV14 CASSSRLAGSTDTQYF TGTGCCAGCAGCTCACGACTAGCGGGGTCCACAGATACGCAGTATTTT
TRBJ2-5 17 NA TRBD2 TRBV4-1 CASSQDLFGGAQETQYF TGCGCCAGCAGCCAAGATTTATTCGGGGGGGCCCAAGAGACCCAGTACTTC
TRBJ2-7 14 once TRBD2 TRBV6-5 CASSRGGGYYEQYF TGTGCCAGCAGTCGCGGGGGGGGATACTACGAGCAGTACTTC
TRBJ2-1 14 NA NA TRBV11-1 CASSIGTSYNEQFF TGTGCCAGCAGCATTGGGACAAGCTACAATGAGCAGTTCTTC
TRBJ1-1 13 NA NA TRBV30 CARIQSGNTEAFF TGTGCCCGTATACAATCAGGGAACACTGAAGCTTTCTTT
TRBJ1-5 13 NA NA TRBV19 CASRNAGNQPQHF TGTGCCAGTAGGAACGCGGGAAATCAGCCCCAGCATTTT
TRBJ2-1 14 NA NA TRBV27 CASSRSSSYNEQFF TGTGCCAGCAGCCGTTCTAGCTCCTACAATGAGCAGTTCTTC
TRBJ1-2 15 NA NA TRBV5-1 CASSLDAGLGYGYTF TGCGCCAGCAGCTTGGATGCAGGGCTGGGCTATGGCTACACCTTC
TRBJ1-5 14 few NA TRBV29-1 CSVSGGAGNQPQHF TGCAGCGTTTCTGGTGGGGCAGGCAATCAGCCCCAGCATTTT
TRBJ1-5 14 NA NA TRBV9 CASRFPGSNQPQHF TGTGCCAGCAGATTTCCGGGGAGCAATCAGCCCCAGCATTTT
TRBJ1-2 13 NA TRBD1 TRBV5-1 CASSSTGNYGYTF TGCGCCAGCAGCTCGACAGGGAACTATGGCTACACCTTC
TRBJ2-1 16 NA NA TRBV6-5 CASSYRGSSSYNEQFF TGTGCCAGCAGTTATAGGGGATCGAGCTCCTACAATGAGCAGTTCTTC
TRBJ2-1 15 NA TRBD2 TRBV5-4 CASSSTSGRSGEQFF TGTGCCAGCAGCTCGACTAGCGGGAGGTCCGGTGAGCAGTTCTTC